This T cell receptor (beta chain) came from a study of blood T cell repertoires in COVID-19. Overall study context: Acute-phase and convalescent COVID-19 samples originated in the United States, Italy and Spain. PBMCs, B-cell-depleted T cells, or T cells provided the cDNA or gDNA that made up the material.

How the authors handled the data: Estimated nucleated cell counts came from reference gene primer amplification. Only in-frame clones appear in the TCRdb table, and some are missing; sequencing was by immunoSEQ multiplex PCR. The V and J calls and clone size are taken from that table; D and trimming were inferred from the DNA. Here the sample spans approximately 97,000 clones, 70% to 90% being singletons. The TCR sequence derives from a human donor in a cohort sampled during active COVID-19. Sequencing was done on a sample of peripheral blood.

The CDR3 coding sequence is TGTGCCAGCAGTACCCGGACGGGGGAGACCCAGTACTTC. It encodes CASSTRTGETQYF. The V call is TRBV6-5, the J call TRBJ2-5, with a tentative D call TRBD2 (5 bases). Trimming took 5 bases from V and 5 from J, leaving 12 bases between them. The CDR3 has 13 residues. Germline lookup yields CDR1 MNHEY and CDR2 SVGAGI.